This T cell receptor beta chain was identified in a study of shared clonotypes between healthy human individuals. Study-wide points: Clonotypes not shared had lower generation probabilities than those common to all four donors. Naive CD4 clonotypes were shared across a few donors at roughly 5%.

J was trimmed by 0 bases and V by 3 bases; bases with no gene match: 9. The CDR3 extends over 18 amino acids. CDR1 SGHNT and CDR2 YYREEE come from the germline V gene (reference sequence). Assay: immunoSEQ multiplex PCR; the TCRdb copy retains only in-frame clones and omits some. Here the sample spans over 400,000 clones, about 96% being singletons. A remark on this clone: Its antigen is not identified.

The chain employs TRBV5-4 and TRBJ2-1; 10 bases are a match to TRBD2. This clonotype was sampled from a woman aged 25-40 years in good health. The sequenced sample was naive CD4+ T cells sorted from blood. Subset specified: CD45RA+ positively selected. DNA of the CDR3: TGTGCCAGCAGCTCTGGACTAGCGGTGATCAGCTCCTACAATGAGCAGTTCTTC. It encodes CASSSGLAVISSYNEQFF.